The T cell receptor (beta chain) described here comes from a study of blood T cell repertoires in COVID-19. About the research overall: Acute and convalescent COVID-19 samples came from the United States, Italy and Spain. Sources were T cells, B-cell-depleted T cells, or PBMCs; the material itself was cDNA or gDNA.

As originally analysed: Amplification of reference gene primers was used by the study to estimate nucleated cell counts. Profiling relied on immunoSEQ multiplex PCR, and the TCRdb table lists in-frame clones only, not all of them. For V, J and clone size, that table is used; D and trimming come from the DNA. The table lists more than 200,000 clones, around 82% of them singletons, with around 8.1% in the top ten. Trimming removed 4 bases from V and 3 bases from J; junction bases left unmatched: 8. The CDR3 totals 17 residues. Germline V lookup: CDR1 SGHRS, CDR2 YFSETQ. The chain employs TRBV5-1 and TRBJ2-3; 13 bases are shared with TRBD2. The specimen was peripheral blood. The sequence came from a man between 35 and 55 years old with active or convalescent COVID-19. The CDR3 loop reads CASSSGLAGVSTDTQYF. In nucleotides, the CDR3 is TGCGCCAGCAGCAGCGGACTAGCGGGAGTTAGTACAGATACGCAGTATTTT.